This section outlines one T cell receptor (beta chain) sequence together with its context. Its antigen is as yet unknown. One heparinised draw of blood, averaging around 120 mL, came from each donor. The data were obtained in a study of beta chain features in type 1 diabetes. Study-wide results and caveats: Type 1 diabetes patients had VDJ junctions that carried fewer insertions and more deletions.

From germline, CDR1 is SQVTM and CDR2 ANQGSEA. The CDR3 sequence is 13 residues long. V dropped 5 bases and J dropped 3 bases, with 11 bases sitting between them. Every bit of the isolated RNA underwent reverse transcription, so sequencing read expressed TCRB transcripts. Generated by immunoSEQ multiplex PCR, the TCRdb table keeps only in-frame clones and is missing some. The sample lists roughly 250,000 clones, under 70% occurring once. The TCR sequence derives from a man aged 25 to 40 in good health. The sequencing input was naive CD4+ T cells from blood. The rearrangement uses TRBV29-1 and TRBJ1-3, with D hard to call. The CDR3 DNA reads as TGCAGCGTTTCGCCATTTTTTGGAAACACCATATATTTT. This translates into CSVSPFFGNTIYF.